The table lists the clone carrying this T cell receptor beta chain with a count of one. Its antigen is not known. This entry comes from a study of cytomegalovirus exposure and HLA in healthy donors. Findings and caveats of the study: The study assumed roughly uniform donor sequencing depth for presence/absence analyses.

PCR involved 60 Vbeta and 13 Jbeta primers. Clones were read by immunoSEQ multiplex PCR, and TCRdb kept only the in-frame ones, dropping some. The sample contains 150,000 to 200,000 clones, 79% of which appear only once. Material for sequencing was PBMCs. This TCR was sampled from a girl aged 5 to 17 in good health and CMV-seropositive.

CDR3 coding DNA: TGTGCCAGCAGCTGGAGAGGGCAGTGGAACACTGAAGCTTTCTTT. Translation gives CASSWRGQWNTEAFF. The J gene is TRBJ1-1, the V gene TRBV7-2; no clear D gene. The CDR3 covers 15 residues. Germline CDR1 is SGHTA and CDR2 is FQGNSA. V was clipped by 4 bases and J by 1 base, with 13 bases between them.